The clone carrying this T cell receptor beta chain was observed a few times. The antigen remains unidentified. This record comes from a study of T cells in Graves' hyperthyroidism and ophthalmopathy. Amplification yielded TCR beta CDR3 regions, with RNA transcripts as the source. HTBI primers drove first-round RT-PCR of the TCR CDR3. Each CDR3 protein gets one entry after TCRdb re-called the multiplex PCR reads with MiXCR. Of roughly 600,000 distinct CDR3 sequences listed, approximately 14% are singletons. The CDR3 contains 15 residues. V was trimmed by 0 bases and J by 0 bases, leaving 10 bases between them. CDR1 and CDR2 (germline): SGHRS, YFSETQ. General study findings and limits: Prediction of ophthalmopathy progression came a median around 7.1 months pre-onset.

The specimen sequenced was blood. The chain is built from TRBV5-1 and TRBJ2-7, with D perhaps TRBD1 (5 bases). This receptor was obtained from a woman in her forties or fifties with Graves' ophthalmopathy. The CDR3 is CASSLGQSRSYEQYF. CDR3 bases: TGCGCCAGCAGCTTGGGACAGAGTCGCTCCTACGAGCAGTACTTC.